The rows below give T cell receptor beta chains drawn from one sample of a study of control samples from healthy donors and cancer patients. The repertoire was sequenced with immunoSEQ multiplex PCR; TCRdb's copy has only in-frame clones and lacks some. The sample holds some 87,000 clones, around 91% seen once. Sequencing was carried out using blood. The receptors were gathered from a man younger than 40 in good health. Each CDR3 is given with its conserved first and last residue. Fields, in order: CDR3 length, D gene, V gene, J gene, clone size, CDR3 DNA, CDR3 protein. The D gene is left open where the match is weak. Rows give clone size only sometimes, using once, few, many, or a class for an expanded clone.

13	.	TRBV28	TRBJ2-2	.	TGTGCCAGCAGTCTGACAGCCACCGGGGAGCTGTTTTTT	CASSLTATGELFF
16	.	TRBV5-4	TRBJ1-6	.	TGTGCCAGCAGCTTGTACCCAGGGGTGACCTTTTCACCCCTCCACTTT	CASSLYPGVTFSPLHF
15	.	TRBV15	TRBJ2-1	.	TGTGCCACCAGCAGAGTTGGCACCCTTGGCAATGAGCAGTTCTTC	CATSRVGTLGNEQFF
14	.	TRBV5-1	TRBJ2-1	.	TGCGCCAGCAGCCAACGGACAGGGAGGGATGAGCAGTTCTTC	CASSQRTGRDEQFF
15	.	TRBV6-5	TRBJ2-3	.	TGTGCCAGCAGTTACTCGATACCACGCACAGATACGCAGTATTTT	CASSYSIPRTDTQYF
15	.	TRBV7-2	TRBJ1-5	.	TGTGCCAGCAGCTTAGAGGCCGGGGGGCACCAGCCCCAGCATTTT	CASSLEAGGHQPQHF
15	.	TRBV5-6	TRBJ2-5	.	TGTGCCAGCAGCTTGTTGAGTCGGGACCAAGAGACCCAGTACTTC	CASSLLSRDQETQYF
15	.	TRBV7-9	TRBJ2-7	.	TGTGCCAGCAGCCCGTTACTAGGGGCGACCTACGAGCAGTACTTC	CASSPLLGATYEQYF
16	TRBD2	TRBV4-2	TRBJ2-3	once	TGTGCCAGCAGCCCTTCGGCGGGGGTGGGAACAGATACGCAGTATTTT	CASSPSAGVGTDTQYF
16	TRBD1	TRBV6-5	TRBJ1-1	.	TGTGCCAGCAGTTGGGAGTGGGGGACAGGGAGGACTGAAGCTTTCTTT	CASSWEWGTGRTEAFF
11	.	TRBV20-1	TRBJ1-1	.	TGCAGTGTCCCGACAGAATCGGAAGCTTTCTTT	CSVPTESEAFF
18	TRBD1	TRBV18	TRBJ2-3	.	TGTGCCAGCTCACCTGGGCTAGGTACAGGGGGCAGGTCAGATACGCAGTATTTT	CASSPGLGTGGRSDTQYF
20	.	TRBV28	TRBJ1-6	.	TGTGCCAGCAGTTTGCGTATGCCGGGACATAAAAGCTCCTATAATTCACCCCTCCACTTT	CASSLRMPGHKSSYNSPLHF
12	.	TRBV7-9	TRBJ1-2	.	TGTGCCAGCAGCTTGCGAAGCTATGGCTACACCTTC	CASSLRSYGYTF
13	.	TRBV2	TRBJ1-2	few	TGTGCCAGCAGCCTGACAGACGCTGGGGGCTACACCTTC	CASSLTDAGGYTF
13	.	TRBV12-3/TRBV12-4	TRBJ1-1	.	TGTGCCAGCACCCCCGAAAGATACACTGAAGCTTTCTTT	CASTPERYTEAFF
15	.	TRBV7-8	TRBJ1-4	once	TGTGCCAGCAGCGGCCAACCTGGGTATTGGGAAAAACTGTTTTTT	CASSGQPGYWEKLFF
16	TRBD1	TRBV5-1	TRBJ1-2	.	TGCGCCAGCAGCTTAAGGGGGCAGGCCGAGGGCTATGGCTACACCTTC	CASSLRGQAEGYGYTF
15	TRBD2	TRBV24-1	TRBJ2-1	.	TGTGCCACTCCATTAGCGGGAGGGGGTTACAATGAGCAGTTCTTC	CATPLAGGGYNEQFF
15	TRBD2	TRBV5-1	TRBJ2-5	.	TGCGCCAGCAGCTTGGGGACTAGCGGGACCGAGGCCCAGTACTTC	CASSLGTSGTEAQYF
14	TRBD1	TRBV7-2	TRBJ1-5	.	TGTGCCAGCAGCTTACCGGGACAGCCACGGTCCCAGCATTTT	CASSLPGQPRSQHF
13	.	TRBV28	TRBJ2-7	.	TGTGCCAGCAGTCTCCGACCCGCCTACGAGCAGTACTTC	CASSLRPAYEQYF
12	TRBD1	TRBV29-1	TRBJ1-2	.	TGCAGCGTTCTAAGACAGGGGGGTGGCTACACCTTC	CSVLRQGGGYTF
11	.	TRBV24-1	TRBJ2-6	.	TGTGCCACCTCTGGGGCCAACGTCCTGACTTTC	CATSGANVLTF
12	.	TRBV30	TRBJ1-2	.	TGTGCCTGGATTGAGGGGTTCGGGGGCTACACCTTC	CAWIEGFGGYTF
16	TRBD2	TRBV7-2	TRBJ2-1	.	TGTGCCAGCAGCTCCCAAGCGGGGGGATCACGGAATGAGCAGTTCTTC	CASSSQAGGSRNEQFF
16	TRBD2	TRBV11-3	TRBJ2-1	.	TGTGCCAGCAGCCCAGGGACTAGCGCATCCTACAATGAGCAGTTCTTC	CASSPGTSASYNEQFF
13	.	TRBV3-1/TRBV3-2	TRBJ2-7	.	TGTGCCAGCAGCCAATTGCCAGGCAGTGAGCAGTACTTC	CASSQLPGSEQYF
14	TRBD2	TRBV5-6	TRBJ2-5	.	TGTGCCAGCAGCTTCGGGACTAACCAAGAGACCCAGTACTTC	CASSFGTNQETQYF
16	.	TRBV14	TRBJ2-1	.	TGTGCCAGCAGCCCCCAGGGGACCCTACGGAGCAATGAGCAGTTCTTC	CASSPQGTLRSNEQFF
13	.	TRBV12-3/TRBV12-4	TRBJ1-4	.	TGTGCCAGCAGTCCCCGCCGTGGGGGGCAACTGTTTTTT	CASSPRRGGQLFF
16	TRBD1	TRBV28	TRBJ1-2	.	TGTGCCAGCAGTTTACGGGGACAGGGGAACCTCGGGGGCTACACCTTC	CASSLRGQGNLGGYTF
16	TRBD2	TRBV3-1/TRBV3-2	TRBJ2-1	.	TGTGCCAGCAGCCAAGTCGGGGGACTAGCGGGAGATGAGCAGTTCTTC	CASSQVGGLAGDEQFF
14	TRBD1	TRBV4-2	TRBJ1-2	.	TGTGCCAGCAGCCAAAGACAGGGGCGCGATGGCTACACCTTC	CASSQRQGRDGYTF
14	.	TRBV13	TRBJ1-3	.	TGTGCCAGCAGCCACAGACAGAGTGGAAACACCATATATTTT	CASSHRQSGNTIYF
18	TRBD1	TRBV3-1/TRBV3-2	TRBJ1-6	.	TGTGCCAGCAGCCAAGATCTTGTAGACGACAGGGGAAGGTCACCCCTCCACTTT	CASSQDLVDDRGRSPLHF
13	TRBD1	TRBV6-5	TRBJ1-2	.	TGTGCCAGCAGAGTAACAGGGGGCGACGGCTACACCTTC	CASRVTGGDGYTF